This T cell receptor beta chain appears in the sequencing data of a study of blood T cells in healthy people across ages. There are a few counts of this clonotype. There are 14 residues in the CDR3. V lost 3 bases to trimming and J lost 2 bases; unmatched junction nucleotides: 5. Germline CDR1 is DFQATT and CDR2 is SNEGSKA (reference sequence). The second PCR ran 7 to 11 cycles with a sample-barcoded 5' primer and J-beta primers. MiXCR was run by TCRdb on the 5' RACE reads, yielding one entry per CDR3 protein. The table includes about 800,000 distinct CDR3 sequences, about 45% detected once. The material sequenced was blood. The receptor was derived from an elderly man in good health. V is TRBV20-1 and J is TRBJ2-3; 7 positions agree with TRBD2. The CDR3: CSARIAGATDTQYF. CDR3 nucleotides: TGCAGTGCTAGGATAGCGGGTGCCACAGATACGCAGTATTTT.